This T cell receptor (beta chain) was recovered during a study of blood T cell repertoires in COVID-19. Study at large: Acute and convalescent COVID-19 samples came from the United States, Italy and Spain.

This CDR3 is built from 17 residues. Trimming cost V 4 bases and J 4 bases; bases outside gene matches: 7. Germline CDR1 is SGHTA and CDR2 is FQGNSA. The age range of participants was 18 to 89 years, with residence in 20 to 25 US areas. Authors' analysis steps: Counts of nucleated cells, estimated from reference gene primer amplification, were obtained. TCRdb's table, derived via immunoSEQ multiplex PCR, lists solely in-frame clones and lacks some. The V and J calls and clone size were taken over from that table, and D and trimming were inferred from the DNA. The sample consists of approximately 210,000 clones, more than 65% of them appearing once.

Material: PBMCs or T cells enriched from blood (not recorded which). The chain recombines TRBV7-2 with TRBJ2-1; TRBD2 agrees at 13 bases. The TCR was taken from a woman aged 45-60 years with acute COVID-19. This CDR3 reads CASSSPGLAGAYNEQFF. The CDR3 DNA sequence: TGTGCCAGCAGCTCCCCCGGACTAGCGGGAGCTTACAATGAGCAGTTCTTC.